One and the same sample provided the 12 T cell receptor beta chains below, sequenced in a study of T cell repertoires in cytomegalovirus infection. TCRdb reprocessed the reads via MiXCR and lists one record per CDR3 protein. Seen here are approximately 990,000 distinct CDR3 sequences, approximately 30% observed once, and the top ten hold around 15%. These receptors' targets are unknown. Sample: cultured CD8+ T cells from PBMCs, taken from culture after CMV antigen stimulation. These receptors came from a human donor in good health (CMV status not recorded). Some clones in this sample may be carry-over from other donors' samples.

At least ten counts were recorded for this clonotype. V is TRBV6-5 and J is TRBJ2-5; 10 positions agree with TRBD1. The V segment lost 6 bases and the J segment 4 bases; nucleotides outside the gene matches: 5. There are 14 residues in the CDR3. Looked up from germline, CDR1 is MNHEY and CDR2 is SVGAGI. The CDR3 is CASSFDRGRETQYF. In DNA form, the CDR3 reads TGTGCCAGCAGCTTCGACAGGGGGCGAGAGACCCAGTACTTC.

V is TRBV11-2 and J is TRBJ2-1, with D possibly TRBD1 on 6 matching bases. The length of the CDR3 is 16 residues. V was shortened by 2 bases and J by 3 bases, with 14 bases between the two germline ends. The germline gives CDR1 SGHAT, CDR2 FQNNGV. CDR3 sequence: CASSLNRDTIYNEQFF. The CDR3 DNA reads as TGTGCCAGCAGCTTAAATCGGGACACTATCTACAATGAGCAGTTCTTC.

The sample holds a few counts of this clonotype. V and J are TRBV6-6 and TRBJ2-3; D is perhaps TRBD2 (5 bases). Germline V gives CDR1 MNHNY, CDR2 SVGAGI (reference sequence). V lost 7 bases and J lost 0, with 11 bases in between. CDR3 length equals 14 residues. The CDR3 sequence: CASNGVPSTDTQYF. The DNA of the CDR3 is TGTGCCAGCAACGGGGTCCCTAGCACAGATACGCAGTATTTT.

This rearrangement joins TRBV27 to TRBJ2-2; D possibly corresponds to TRBD1 (6 bases). Trimming took 3 bases from V and 1 from J, leaving 15 bases between them. Germline CDR1 and CDR2: MNHEY and SMNVEV (reference sequence). The CDR3 loop spans 17 amino acids. DNA for the CDR3: TGTGCCAGCAGTTTCCACTTAGAGACAGGGAACACCGGGGAGCTGTTTTTT. It encodes CASSFHLETGNTGELFF.

This clonotype was counted only a few times. The CDR3 DNA reads as TGTGCCACCAGTGATTTAGGGGCTGAGATCCCAGAGACCCAGTACTTC. Amino acids: CATSDLGAEIPETQYF. V and J are TRBV24-1 and TRBJ2-5; a possible D gene is TRBD1 (5 bases). The CDR3 length is 16 residues. Per germline, CDR1 KGHDR and CDR2 SFDVKD. V gave up 1 base and J gave up 4 bases, with 15 bases separating them.

The chain has TRBV5-4 and TRBJ2-3, with TRBD2 matching over 12 bases. CDR3 length: 17 amino acids. CDR1 SGHNT and CDR2 YYREEE come from the germline V gene (reference sequence). V gave up 4 bases and J gave up 0 bases; unmatched junction bases: 6. The DNA for the CDR3 is TGTGCCAGCAGCGACCTACTAGCGGGGGGTAGCACAGATACGCAGTATTTT. Translated: CASSDLLAGGSTDTQYF.

This clonotype was seen only once. The chain uses TRBV7-6 and TRBJ1-5; D is possibly TRBD1 (5 bases). There are 12 residues in the CDR3. The germline V gene has CDR1 SGHVS and CDR2 FNYEAQ. With 5 bases removed from V and 7 bases from J, the gap between germline ends came to 9 bases. CDR3 region: CASSDQGQPQHF. The CDR3 DNA follows: TGTGCCAGCAGCGATCAGGGCCAGCCCCAGCATTTT. Full variable domain (outside the CDR3, taken from reference TRBV7-6 and TRBJ1-5): GAGVSQSPRYKVTKRGQDVALRCDPISGHVSLYWYRQALGQGPEFLTYFNYEAQQDKSGLPNDRFSAERPEGSISTLTIQRTEQRDSAMYRCASSDQGQPQHFGDGTRLSIL.

This clonotype was observed once. The CDR3 sequence: CASSGTRVFEGRRLTDTQYF. The CDR3 coding sequence is TGTGCCAGCAGTGGTACTAGGGTCTTCGAAGGGCGGCGGTTAACAGATACGCAGTATTTT. The rearrangement links TRBV25-1 to TRBJ2-3; TRBD2 is a possible D gene (5 bases). Germline V CDR1 and CDR2: MGHDK, SYGVNS. The ends were cut back, 4 bases at V and 3 bases at J, with 29 bases in the middle. CDR3 size: 20 residues.

This clonotype was seen a few times. This sequence joins TRBV7-9 and TRBJ1-2; 9 nucleotides align to TRBD1. V was pared by 6 bases and J by 4 bases, with 12 bases of the junction left unmatched. CDR1 and CDR2 (germline): SEHNR, FQNEAQ (reference sequence). The CDR3 contains 16 residues. CDR3: CASSREGQGIFYGYTF. The DNA of the CDR3 is TGTGCCAGCAGTCGCGAGGGACAGGGCATCTTCTATGGCTACACCTTC.

This clonotype was observed a handful of times. The V and J genes are TRBV5-4 and TRBJ2-4; possible D gene TRBD2, 6 bases. The germline gives CDR1 SGHNT, CDR2 YYREEE (reference sequence). The V and J ends lost 5 bases and 5 bases respectively, with 17 bases between them. The CDR3 has 15 residues. CDR3 protein: CASRNLQSGENIQYF. The CDR3 nucleotides are TGTGCCAGCAGAAACCTCCAGTCGGGGGAAAACATTCAGTACTTC.

A note on this clonotype: At one end, the junction sequence differs from germline, possibly due to a read error. The chain links TRBV7-7 to TRBJ1-5; D unresolved. Per the germline V gene, CDR1 is SSHAT and CDR2 is FNYEAQ (reference sequence). This CDR3 has 13 residues. Written as DNA, the CDR3 is TGTGCTAGCAGCCCTCGGACGAATCAGCCCCAGCATTTT. This codes for CASSPRTNQPQHF. The whole variable domain, filled in from reference TRBV7-7 and TRBJ1-5, reads GAGVSQSPRYKVTKRGQDVTLRCDPISSHATLYWYQQALGQGPEFLTYFNYEAQPDKSGLPSDRFSAERPEGSISTLTIQRTEQRDSAMYRCASSPRTNQPQHFGDGTRLSIL.

CDR3 protein: CASSQSIRRRGAYNEQFF. The CDR3 DNA is TGCGCCAGCAGCCAATCCATTAGGCGGCGGGGGGCCTACAATGAGCAGTTCTTC. This rearrangement joins TRBV4-1 to TRBJ2-1, with TRBD2 matching over 8 bases. The CDR3 spans 18 residues. CDR1 MGHRA and CDR2 YSYEKL come from the germline V gene. J gave up 2 bases and V 2 bases, and 11 bases lay outside the gene matches.